These 19 T cell receptor beta chains were all obtained from the same sample, sequenced in a study of neurological immune-mediated disorders. Each CDR3 protein is one row after TCRdb ran MiXCR on the 5' RACE reads. The data show around 40,000 distinct CDR3 sequences, about 12% seen once. The sequencing sample was made of PBMCs. All receptors come from a female donor in good health.

This clonotype was observed at least ten times. The gene calls are TRBV11-1 and TRBJ1-5; D uncertain. V lost 4 bases to trimming and J lost 9 bases, with 16 bases between them. The germline gives CDR1 SGHAT, CDR2 FQDESV (reference sequence). This CDR3 comprises 14 residues. CDR3 sequence (DNA): TGTGCCAGCAGCTCGGACCGGAGCAAAGGGCCCCAGCATTTT. Residues: CASSSDRSKGPQHF.

This clonotype was seen repeatedly, ten times or more. The chain couples TRBV7-2 to TRBJ2-1; tentative D call: TRBD2 (5 bases). Germline loops: CDR1 SGHTA, CDR2 FQGNSA. CDR3 length: 13 amino acids. Trimming took off 4 bases at V and 9 bases at J, with 13 bases between the two ends. CDR3 bases: TGTGCCAGCAGCTCCGGGATGGAAGGTGAGCAGTTCTTC. As protein: CASSSGMEGEQFF.

This clonotype came up many times. The rearrangement uses TRBV14 and TRBJ2-1, with 9 bases matching TRBD1. Germline loops: CDR1 SGHDN, CDR2 FVKESK. V lost 5 bases, J lost 4 bases, and 9 bases stayed unmatched. This CDR3 is built from 16 residues. As DNA, the CDR3 is TGTGCCAGCAGCAAACCGGGACAGGGCCTATACAATGAGCAGTTCTTC. This encodes CASSKPGQGLYNEQFF.

The sample holds many counts of this clonotype. The chain links TRBV29-1 to TRBJ2-7; D possibly corresponds to TRBD1 (6 bases). CDR3 length: 14 amino acids. Trimming pared 5 bases from V and 2 bases from J, leaving 16 bases between. The germline gives CDR1 SQVTM, CDR2 ANQGSEA. The CDR3 DNA reads as TGCAGCGTTTCTACAGGGATAGGTCCCTACGAGCAGTACTTC. As protein: CSVSTGIGPYEQYF.

In this sample, this clonotype turned up many times. V usage is TRBV5-1 and J usage is TRBJ1-4; 7 bases align to TRBD1. V shed 4 bases and J 4 bases; nucleotides not matched to a gene: 4. Germline values: CDR1 SGHRS, CDR2 YFSETQ. The CDR3 sequence is 14 residues long. CDR3 coding DNA: TGCGCCAGCAGCACCGGGACAGATAATGAAAAACTGTTTTTT. Its protein is CASSTGTDNEKLFF.

This clonotype was counted a few times. V usage is TRBV15 and J usage is TRBJ2-7, with D uncertain. This CDR3 region has 15 residues. Trimming took off 5 bases at V and 2 bases at J, with 16 bases between the two ends. The germline CDR1 and CDR2 sequences are LNHNV and YYDKDF (reference sequence). The CDR3 nucleotides are TGTGCCACCAGCCGTGCCCGTAGTGGGGCCTACGAGCAGTACTTC. This encodes CATSRARSGAYEQYF.

The V gene is TRBV20-1, the J gene TRBJ1-1; D gene uncertain. The V gene's germline CDR1 is DFQATT and CDR2 SNEGSKA (reference sequence). V was trimmed by 6 bases and J by 0 bases, leaving 11 bases between them. There are 13 residues in the CDR3. The CDR3 here is CSAAHSMNTEAFF. CDR3 nucleotide sequence: TGCAGTGCGGCCCACAGTATGAACACTGAAGCTTTCTTT.

This clonotype occurred many times. At one end the junction does not follow the germline gene, possibly because of a read error. In DNA form, the CDR3 reads TGTGCCAGCAGTGAATCGGGACACTTC. Translated: CASSESGHF. The chain employs TRBV27 and TRBJ2-7; D possibly uses TRBD1 or TRBD2 (5 bases each). The germline V gene encodes CDR1 MNHEY and CDR2 SMNVEV (reference sequence). The CDR3 totals 9 residues.

As for this clonotype: A much larger clone lies a single base off, so this may be a read error. The CDR3 DNA follows: TGCAGTGCTAGTCGGACGGCTGAGCAGTTCTTC. It translates to CSASRTAEQFF. The gene calls are TRBV20-1 and TRBJ2-1, with D uncertain. Trimming stripped 3 bases from V and 9 bases from J, with 9 bases between. The CDR3 has 11 amino acids. The germline V gene encodes CDR1 DFQATT and CDR2 SNEGSKA (reference sequence).

This clonotype was detected ten times or more. The chain links TRBV14 to TRBJ2-7; D might be TRBD1 or TRBD2, each matching 5 bases. Germline CDR1 reads SGHDN; CDR2 reads FVKESK. CDR3 length equals 17 residues. The V end lost 3 bases, the J end lost 3 bases, and 21 bases lay between the germline ends. The CDR3 loop reads CASSHYRGAQPVYEQYF. In DNA, the CDR3 is TGTGCCAGCAGCCACTACCGAGGGGCCCAACCGGTCTACGAGCAGTACTTC. The full variable domain, rest sourced from reference TRBV14 and TRBJ2-7, is EAGVTQFPSHSVIEKGQTVTLRCDPISGHDNLYWYRRVMGKEIKFLLHFVKESKQDESGMPNNRFLAERTGGTYSTLKVQPAELEDSGVYFCASSHYRGAQPVYEQYFGPGTRLTVT.

This clonotype was counted ten times or more. The chain recombines TRBV12-3 or TRBV12-4 with TRBJ1-1; no clear D gene. The CDR3 runs to 14 residues. V was cut by 2 bases and J by 1 base, with 8 bases left in between. In nucleotides, the CDR3 is TGTGCCAGCAGTTTACAAATTCGGAACACTGAAGCTTTCTTT. Translation: CASSLQIRNTEAFF.

In its sample, this clonotype was seen many times. The rearrangement uses TRBV7-8 and TRBJ2-5; 8 bases are shared with TRBD2. CDR3 length: 15 amino acids. Trimming at V came to 6 bases and at J to 4 bases, leaving 10 bases not matched to a gene. CDR1 and CDR2 (germline): SGHVS, FQNEAQ. CDR3 nucleotide sequence: TGTGCCAGCAGTTCCCGGTCGAGCGGGGGAGAGACCCAGTACTTC. This gives the protein CASSSRSSGGETQYF.

This clonotype has ten or more counts. This rearrangement joins TRBV3-1 to TRBJ2-2; the D call may be TRBD1 or TRBD2 (5 bases each). This CDR3 is built from 17 residues. V was shortened by 4 bases and J by 0 bases, with 15 bases between the two germline ends. From germline, CDR1 is LGHDT and CDR2 YNNKEL (reference sequence). The CDR3 DNA reads TGTGCCAGCAGCCTTTACCGGGGCCGATCGAACACCGGGGAGCTGTTTTTT. Translating gives CASSLYRGRSNTGELFF.

Points on this clonotype: Its ends do not fully match the called genes, so a read error is possible. The V gene is TRBV20-1, the J gene TRBJ1-3; tentative D call: TRBD1 (5 bases). The length of the CDR3 is 15 residues. Germline V gives CDR1 DFQATT, CDR2 SNEGSKA (reference sequence). CDR3 region: CSTRGDGRSRKTIYF. In DNA form, the CDR3 reads TGCAGTACTAGAGGGGACGGACGCTCTCGAAAAACCATATATTTT.

This clonotype occurred many times. The V call is TRBV11-2, the J call TRBJ1-1; no definite D call. This CDR3 is built from 16 residues. Looked up from germline, CDR1 is SGHAT and CDR2 is FQNNGV. V gave up 0 bases and J gave up 1 base, with 12 bases separating them. This CDR3 reads CASSLEFGARNTEAFF. CDR3 sequence (DNA): TGTGCCAGCAGCTTAGAATTTGGCGCACGGAACACTGAAGCTTTCTTT. The full variable domain, completed using reference TRBV11-2 and TRBJ1-1, is EAGVAQSPRYKIIEKRQSVAFWCNPISGHATLYWYQQILGQGPKLLIQFQNNGVVDDSQLPKDRFSAERLKGVDSTLKIQPAKLEDSAVYLCASSLEFGARNTEAFFGQGTRLTVV.

In this sample, this clonotype turned up many times. The rearrangement joins TRBV12-3 or TRBV12-4 to TRBJ1-1; D may be TRBD1 (6 bases). The CDR3 runs 14 residues. Trimming pared 7 bases from V and 1 base from J, leaving 13 bases between. The CDR3 loop reads CASTQGHKNTEAFF. The DNA of the CDR3 is TGTGCCAGCACCCAGGGACACAAGAACACTGAAGCTTTCTTT.

This clonotype was recorded many times. The chain couples TRBV6-5 to TRBJ1-1, with 7 bases aligning to TRBD1. Germline assignment: CDR1 MNHEY and CDR2 SVGAGI. Trimming removed 6 bases from V and 1 base from J; junction bases left unmatched: 5. The CDR3 totals 14 residues. This CDR3 is CASRRDSGNTEAFF. The CDR3 DNA reads TGTGCCAGCAGGCGGGACAGTGGGAACACTGAAGCTTTCTTT.

This clonotype was picked up many times. The chain has TRBV6-1 and TRBJ1-2; weak D call: TRBD1 (5 bases). CDR3 length: 15 amino acids. Germline V gene data show CDR1 as MNHNS and CDR2 as SASEGT. V was trimmed by 6 bases and J by 2 bases, leaving 16 bases between them. CDR3 sequence (DNA): TGTGCCAGCAGGGGGGACCTCCTGGACAACTATGGCTACACCTTC. Encoded protein: CASRGDLLDNYGYTF.

This clonotype was detected ten times or more. The CDR3 DNA reads as TGCAGTGTTGCAGGGGACTCCTACGAGCAGTACTTC. It is translated as CSVAGDSYEQYF. The J gene is TRBJ2-7, the V gene TRBV20-1; D might be TRBD1 (6 bases). This CDR3 has 12 amino acids. V was trimmed by 7 bases and J by 0 bases, leaving 10 bases between them. CDR1 and CDR2 from the germline V gene are DFQATT and SNEGSKA (reference sequence).